This T cell receptor beta chain was sequenced during a study of blood T cell repertoires in COVID-19. Looking at the study overall: Both acute and convalescent COVID-19 samples were obtained from the United States, Italy and Spain.

Germline V gene sequence: CDR1 MNHEY, CDR2 SMNVEV (reference sequence). The CDR3 spans 15 residues. Unmatched junction bases numbered 4, after V lost 2 bases and J lost 4 bases. This clone has just a few counts. In the original workflow: Amplified reference gene primers provided the basis for estimating nucleated cell counts. Data came from immunoSEQ multiplex PCR; TCRdb stores just in-frame clones and leaves some out. That table is the source of V, J and clone size, and D and trimming were worked out from the DNA. The table shows roughly 70,000 clones, with 70% to 90% occurring only once. The sequencing sample was made of peripheral blood. The rearrangement joins TRBV27 to TRBJ1-3, with 8 bases aligning to TRBD1. This receptor was identified in an elderly woman with active COVID-19. CDR3 in DNA: TGTGCCAGCAGTTTAAGAGGACAGGGCGGAAACACCATATATTTT. Amino acids: CASSLRGQGGNTIYF.